This entry features one TCR beta chain sequence. The data belong to a study of blood T cell repertoires in COVID-19. Study context: From T cells, B-cell-depleted T cells, or PBMCs came the material, which was cDNA or gDNA.

Germline lookup yields CDR1 LGHDT and CDR2 YNNKEL (reference sequence). Trimming took 1 base from V and 1 from J, leaving 13 bases between them. The CDR3 has 16 amino acids. Here immunoSEQ multiplex PCR was the method, and the copy in TCRdb shows in-frame clones only, minus some. The profile shows approximately 170,000 clones, more than 80% of them singletons. The clonotype was recovered from an older woman with COVID-19, enrolled during active disease. The sample taken for sequencing was peripheral blood. The J gene is TRBJ1-1, the V gene TRBV3-1 (or the pseudogene TRBV3-2); maybe TRBD1 (6 bases). In DNA, the CDR3 is TGTGCCAGCAGCCAAGGGACCAAAGGGGGGAACACTGAAGCTTTCTTT. It translates to CASSQGTKGGNTEAFF.